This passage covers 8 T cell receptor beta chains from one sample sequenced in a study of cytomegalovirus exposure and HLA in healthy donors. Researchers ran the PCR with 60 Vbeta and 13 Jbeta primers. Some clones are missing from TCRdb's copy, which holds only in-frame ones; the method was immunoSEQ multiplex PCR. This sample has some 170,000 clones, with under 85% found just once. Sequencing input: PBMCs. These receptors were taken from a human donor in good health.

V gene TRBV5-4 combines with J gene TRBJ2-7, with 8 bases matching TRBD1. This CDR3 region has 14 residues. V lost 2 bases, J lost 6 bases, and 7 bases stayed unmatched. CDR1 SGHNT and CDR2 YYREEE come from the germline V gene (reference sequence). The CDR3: CASSLGPGGAEQYF. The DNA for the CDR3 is TGTGCCAGCAGCTTAGGTCCAGGGGGCGCCGAGCAGTACTTC.

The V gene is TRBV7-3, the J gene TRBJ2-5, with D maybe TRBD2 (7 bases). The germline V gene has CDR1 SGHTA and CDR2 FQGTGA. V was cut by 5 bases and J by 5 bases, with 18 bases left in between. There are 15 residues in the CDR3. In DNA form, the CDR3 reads TGTGCCAGCAGCCCGATCGGGGGGCAGGCGGAGACCCAGTACTTC. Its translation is CASSPIGGQAETQYF.

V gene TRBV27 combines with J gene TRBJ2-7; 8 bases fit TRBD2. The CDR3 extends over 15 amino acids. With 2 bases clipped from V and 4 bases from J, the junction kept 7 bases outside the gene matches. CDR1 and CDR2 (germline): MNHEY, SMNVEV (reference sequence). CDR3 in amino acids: CASSLSPGGGYEQYF. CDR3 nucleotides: TGTGCCAGCAGTTTAAGTCCCGGCGGGGGGTACGAGCAGTACTTC.

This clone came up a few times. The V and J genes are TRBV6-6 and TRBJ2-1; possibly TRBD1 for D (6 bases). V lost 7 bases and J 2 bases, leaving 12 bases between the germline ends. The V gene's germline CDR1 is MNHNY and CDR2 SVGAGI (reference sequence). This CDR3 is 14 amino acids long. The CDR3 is CASIQQGTYNEQFF. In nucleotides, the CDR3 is TGTGCCAGCATACAACAGGGTACCTACAATGAGCAGTTCTTC.

As DNA, the CDR3 is TGCGCCAGCAGCTTGCTAGCGGGGGCGACAGATACGCAGTATTTT. Translating gives CASSLLAGATDTQYF. The V call is TRBV5-1, the J call TRBJ2-3; 10 bases are shared with TRBD2. The CDR3 totals 15 residues. In germline, CDR1 is SGHRS, CDR2 YFSETQ. Losses at the gene ends were 1 base for V and 3 bases for J; bases not matched to a gene: 2.

The CDR3: CASSVDSLATGELFF. Written as DNA, the CDR3 is TGTGCCAGCAGCGTAGACTCCCTAGCCACCGGGGAGCTGTTTTTT. V is TRBV9 and J is TRBJ2-2; maybe TRBD2 (5 bases). Trimming stripped 0 bases from V and 4 bases from J, with 10 bases between. CDR3 length: 15 amino acids. Looked up from germline, CDR1 is SGDLS and CDR2 is YYNGEE.

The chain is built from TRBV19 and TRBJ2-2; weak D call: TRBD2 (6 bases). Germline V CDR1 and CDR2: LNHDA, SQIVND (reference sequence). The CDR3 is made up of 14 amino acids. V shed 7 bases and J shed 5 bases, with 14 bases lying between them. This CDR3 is CASNPGLGTGELFF. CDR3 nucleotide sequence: TGTGCCAGTAATCCGGGACTGGGGACCGGGGAGCTGTTTTTT.

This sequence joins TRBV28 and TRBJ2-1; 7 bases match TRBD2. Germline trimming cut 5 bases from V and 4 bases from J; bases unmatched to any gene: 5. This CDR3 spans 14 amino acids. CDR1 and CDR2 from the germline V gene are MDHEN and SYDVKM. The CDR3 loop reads CASSLQRGYNEQFF. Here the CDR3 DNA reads TGTGCCAGCAGTCTTCAGCGGGGTTACAATGAGCAGTTCTTC.